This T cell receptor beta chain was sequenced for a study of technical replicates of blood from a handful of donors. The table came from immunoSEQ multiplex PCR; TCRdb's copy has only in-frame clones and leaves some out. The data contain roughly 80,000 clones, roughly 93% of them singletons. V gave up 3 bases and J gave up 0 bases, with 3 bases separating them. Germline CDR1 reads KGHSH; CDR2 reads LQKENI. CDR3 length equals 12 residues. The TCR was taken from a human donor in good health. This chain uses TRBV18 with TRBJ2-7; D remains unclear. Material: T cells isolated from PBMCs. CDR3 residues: CASSPNSYEQYF. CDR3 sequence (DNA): TGTGCCAGCTCACCCAACTCCTACGAGCAGTACTTC.